This T cell receptor (beta chain) was obtained from a study of T cell responses to AZD1222 COVID-19 vaccine. Study-wide results and limits: Baseline seropositivity characterized only a handful of AZD1222 recipients.

This CDR3 contains 13 residues. From germline, CDR1 is MNHNS and CDR2 SASEGT. V dropped 2 bases and J dropped 0 bases, with 4 bases sitting between them. Sequencing was performed with immunoSEQ multiplex PCR; in TCRdb, only in-frame clones are kept and a portion is missing. The data contain 100,000 to 120,000 clones, about nine tenths of them seen just once; the ten biggest clones take up 1.6%. Regarding this clone: Its target is unknown.

V gene TRBV6-1 combines with J gene TRBJ1-1; D is unresolved. The specimen was peripheral blood, collected on day 0 of AZD1222 vaccination. This clonotype originated in an adult in good health. The CDR3 is CASSEQLNTEAFF. The CDR3, as DNA: TGTGCCAGCAGTGAACAGTTGAACACTGAAGCTTTCTTT.